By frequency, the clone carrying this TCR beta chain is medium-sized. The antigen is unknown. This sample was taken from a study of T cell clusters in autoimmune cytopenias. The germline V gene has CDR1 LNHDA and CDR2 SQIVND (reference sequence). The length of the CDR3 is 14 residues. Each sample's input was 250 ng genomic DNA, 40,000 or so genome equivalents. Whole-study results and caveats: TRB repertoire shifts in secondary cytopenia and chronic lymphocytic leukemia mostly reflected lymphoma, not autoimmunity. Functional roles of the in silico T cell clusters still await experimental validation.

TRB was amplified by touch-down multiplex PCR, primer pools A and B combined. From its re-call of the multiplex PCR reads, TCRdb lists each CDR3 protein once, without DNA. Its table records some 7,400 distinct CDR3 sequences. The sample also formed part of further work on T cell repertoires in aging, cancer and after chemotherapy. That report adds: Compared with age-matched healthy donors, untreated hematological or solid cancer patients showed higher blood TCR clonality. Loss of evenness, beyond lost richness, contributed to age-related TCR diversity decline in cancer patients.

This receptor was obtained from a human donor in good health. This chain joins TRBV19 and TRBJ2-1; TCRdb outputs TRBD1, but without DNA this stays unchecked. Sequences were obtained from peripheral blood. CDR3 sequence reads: CASSPRTGYFEQFF.